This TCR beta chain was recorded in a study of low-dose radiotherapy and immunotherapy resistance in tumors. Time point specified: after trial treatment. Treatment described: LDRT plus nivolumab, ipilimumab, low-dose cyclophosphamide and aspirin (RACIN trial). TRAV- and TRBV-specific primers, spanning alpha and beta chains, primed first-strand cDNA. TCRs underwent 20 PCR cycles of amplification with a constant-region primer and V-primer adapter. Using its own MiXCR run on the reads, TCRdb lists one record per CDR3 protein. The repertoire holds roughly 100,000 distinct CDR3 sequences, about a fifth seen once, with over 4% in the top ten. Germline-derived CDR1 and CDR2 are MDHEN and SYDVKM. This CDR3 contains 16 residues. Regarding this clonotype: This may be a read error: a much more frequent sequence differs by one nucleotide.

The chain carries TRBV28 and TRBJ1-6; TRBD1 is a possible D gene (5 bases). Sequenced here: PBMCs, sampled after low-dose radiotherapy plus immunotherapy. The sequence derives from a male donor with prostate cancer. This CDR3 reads CASSASDLGGNSSLHF. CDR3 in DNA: TGTGCCAGCAGTGCTTCGGATTTGGGGGGGAATTCATCCCTCCACTTT.